This T cell receptor (beta chain) was retrieved from a study of blood T cell repertoires in COVID-19. The wider study: Samples representing acute and convalescent COVID-19 were sourced from the United States, Italy and Spain. PBMCs, B-cell-depleted T cells, or T cells provided the cDNA or gDNA that made up the material.

The CDR3 is 14 amino acids. V lost 4 bases, J lost 7 bases, and 17 bases lay in between. The germline CDR1 and CDR2 sequences are SGHNT and YENEEA. Original methodology: Estimation of nucleated cell counts was performed using reference gene primer amplification. TCRdb's table, derived via immunoSEQ multiplex PCR, lists solely in-frame clones and lacks some. V and J calls and clone size come straight from that table; D and trimming were deduced from the DNA. The data show more than 60,000 clones, roughly 84% seen once. The TCR sequence derives from a man aged 50 to 60 with acute or convalescent COVID-19. Sequencing was carried out using peripheral blood. The V and J genes are TRBV11-3 and TRBJ2-7, with D perhaps matching TRBD2 (6 bases). CDR3 region: CASSSVGGVREQYF. CDR3 DNA sequence: TGTGCCAGCAGCTCGGTTGGCGGGGTAAGGGAGCAGTACTTC. Complete variable domain (other parts from reference TRBV11-3 and TRBJ2-7): EAGVVQSPRYKIIEKKQPVAFWCNPISGHNTLYWYLQNLGQGPELLIRYENEEAVDDSQLPKDRFSAERLKGVDSTLKIQPAELGDSAVYLCASSSVGGVREQYFGPGTRLTVT.